A single sample gave rise to the 23 T cell receptor beta chains below, sequenced in a study of blood T cell repertoires in COVID-19 (dated by TCRdb to the early 2020s). Libraries were built with the immunoSEQ multiplex PCR assay. Here the immuneACCESS table is served through TCRdb, limited to in-frame sequences with V and J called. Missing clones are a known gap in these copies; in checked studies unresolved V genes cover under half, and the rest lacks a known reason. A total of 70,000 to 100,000 clones appear in this sample, around 90% of them only once. 15% to 20% of the sample is held by the ten biggest clonotypes. Sequencing was carried out using peripheral blood. The source of these receptors is a woman in her sixties with COVID-19, enrolled during active disease.

The chain couples TRBV18 to TRBJ1-1, with D maybe TRBD1 (5 bases). The CDR3 is made up of 13 amino acids. Germline V gene data show CDR1 as KGHSH and CDR2 as LQKENI. Deletions cut 2 bases from V and 2 bases from J, with 6 bases between. The CDR3 DNA sequence: TGTGCCAGCTCACCAACAGGTAACACTGAAGCTTTCTTT. Residues: CASSPTGNTEAFF.

This clone was observed a handful of times. The chain links TRBV7-3 to TRBJ1-3; D gene unclear. This CDR3 contains 13 residues. Trimming cost V 6 bases and J 4 bases, with 10 bases left between them. Germline V lookup: CDR1 SGHTA, CDR2 FQGTGA. CDR3 coding DNA: TGTGCCAGCAGTTCATCGGGGGGAAACACCATATATTTT. Translated, it gives CASSSSGGNTIYF.

V usage is TRBV28 and J usage is TRBJ1-5; TRBD1 matches at 9 bases. The germline gives CDR1 MDHEN, CDR2 SYDVKM. This CDR3 comprises 15 residues. V trimming: 6 bases; J trimming: 3 bases; junction bases outside the gene matches: 6. The CDR3 spells CASRGTGPYNQPQHF. CDR3 coding DNA: TGTGCCAGCAGGGGGACAGGGCCGTACAATCAGCCCCAGCATTTT. The variable domain in full, completed from reference TRBV28 and TRBJ1-5, reads DVKVTQSSRYLVKRTGEKVFLECVQDMDHENMFWYRQDPGLGLRLIYFSYDVKMKEKGDIPEGYSVSREKKERFSLILESASTNQTSMYLCASRGTGPYNQPQHFGDGTRLSIL.

The chain combines TRBV6-2 or TRBV6-3 with TRBJ2-2, with 8 bases that match TRBD1. Germline values: CDR1 MNHEY, CDR2 SVGEGT. This CDR3 is 16 amino acids long. V gave up 6 bases and J gave up 1 base; unmatched junction bases: 7. This CDR3 reads CASSRTGQENTGELFF. DNA for the CDR3: TGTGCCAGCAGCCGCACGGGACAGGAGAACACCGGGGAGCTGTTTTTT.

The chain recombines TRBV27 with TRBJ1-6, with D perhaps matching TRBD1 (6 bases). The CDR3 loop spans 15 amino acids. The germline V gene has CDR1 MNHEY and CDR2 SMNVEV (reference sequence). With 5 bases removed from V and 5 bases from J, the gap between germline ends came to 13 bases. The CDR3 sequence is CASSRTGLNNSPLHF. The CDR3 nucleotides are TGTGCCAGCAGTCGTACAGGGCTTAATAATTCACCCCTCCACTTT.

The J gene is TRBJ2-7, the V gene TRBV28; maybe TRBD1 (6 bases). CDR1 is MDHEN and CDR2 is SYDVKM in the germline V gene. V was shortened by 4 bases and J by 9 bases, with 19 bases between the two germline ends. This CDR3 comprises 14 residues. CDR3: CASSSGTIPFGQYF. CDR3 coding DNA: TGTGCCAGCAGTTCCGGGACAATTCCTTTTGGGCAGTACTTC.

V gene TRBV4-2 combines with J gene TRBJ1-1; D gene uncertain. CDR3 size: 14 residues. CDR1 is LGHNA, CDR2 YNFKEQ, per germline. Trimming took 0 bases from V and 1 from J, leaving 6 bases between them. The CDR3 spells CASSQDLRNTEAFF. The CDR3 region has the DNA TGTGCCAGCAGCCAAGATCTAAGGAACACTGAAGCTTTCTTT.

The chain is built from TRBV7-9 and TRBJ1-2, with D hard to call. The V gene's germline CDR1 is SEHNR and CDR2 FQNEAQ (reference sequence). V lost 4 bases to trimming and J lost 3 bases, with 6 bases between them. The CDR3 runs 12 residues. The CDR3 sequence: CASSWEDYGYTF. DNA for the CDR3: TGTGCCAGCAGCTGGGAGGACTATGGCTACACCTTC.

Remarks on this clone: One junction end does not reproduce the germline sequence, and a read error may be involved. The DNA for the CDR3 is TGTGCCAGCTGTTTAGGGACAGGGGTTTTCGCCGGGGAGCTGTTTTTT. Its translation: CASCLGTGVFAGELFF. V and J are TRBV28 and TRBJ2-2, with 10 bases identical to TRBD1. CDR3 length: 16 residues. CDR1 is MDHEN and CDR2 is SYDVKM in the germline V gene.

The genes are TRBV27 and TRBJ1-6; D may be TRBD1 (6 bases). The CDR3 totals 16 residues. Germline CDR1 and CDR2: MNHEY and SMNVEV (reference sequence). The V end lost 6 bases, the J end lost 1 base, and 13 bases lay between the germline ends. CDR3 sequence: CASRPIGGSYNSPLHF. The DNA of the CDR3 is TGTGCCAGCAGACCCATAGGGGGTTCCTATAATTCACCCCTCCACTTT.

The chain is built from TRBV4-2 and TRBJ2-1, with TRBD2 identical over 10 bases. Per germline, CDR1 LGHNA and CDR2 YNFKEQ. The V gene end was trimmed by 3 bases and the J gene end by 2 bases; junction bases not matched to a gene: 10. The CDR3 covers 18 residues. The CDR3 region is CASSQGIAGGGTYNEQFF. The CDR3 nucleotides are TGTGCCAGCAGCCAGGGAATAGCGGGGGGTGGTACCTACAATGAGCAGTTCTTC.

The V call is TRBV9, the J call TRBJ1-4, with a tentative D call TRBD1 (6 bases). Germline assignment: CDR1 SGDLS and CDR2 YYNGEE. The CDR3 runs to 16 residues. V lost 0 bases and J lost 7, with 16 bases in between. The CDR3 region has the DNA TGTGCCAGCAGCGTAGGCACAGGGTTGCAGGGTGAAAAACTGTTTTTT. This translates into CASSVGTGLQGEKLFF.

The V call is TRBV14, the J call TRBJ2-3; 8 bases align to TRBD1. The trim removed 6 bases at V and 0 bases at J, leaving 8 bases unmatched. Per the germline V gene, CDR1 is SGHDN and CDR2 is FVKESK. The CDR3 is 16 amino acids. The CDR3 region is CASSQPRTGSTDTQYF. CDR3 DNA sequence: TGTGCCAGCAGTCAGCCAAGGACAGGGAGCACAGATACGCAGTATTTT.

V usage is TRBV2 and J usage is TRBJ2-7, with D tentatively TRBD1 (5 bases). Germline lookup yields CDR1 SNHLY and CDR2 FYNNEI. This CDR3 region has 14 residues. Trimming took off 6 bases at V and 3 bases at J, with 15 bases between the two ends. CDR3 loop: CASRTGISIYEQYF. In nucleotides, the CDR3 is TGTGCCAGCAGAACAGGAATATCGATCTACGAGCAGTACTTC. Full variable domain (rest looked up from reference TRBV2 and TRBJ2-7): EPEVTQTPSHQVTQMGQEVILRCVPISNHLYFYWYRQILGQKVEFLVSFYNNEISEKSEIFDDQFSVERPDGSNFTLKIRSTKLEDSAMYFCASRTGISIYEQYFGPGTRLTVT.

The chain employs TRBV11-2 and TRBJ2-1; 9 bases agree with TRBD2. The CDR3 loop spans 16 amino acids. The germline gives CDR1 SGHAT, CDR2 FQNNGV. V lost 5 bases to trimming and J lost 4 bases; unmatched junction nucleotides: 9. CDR3: CASSRTAGLAYNEQFF. The CDR3 DNA follows: TGTGCCAGCAGCCGGACCGCGGGACTAGCATACAATGAGCAGTTCTTC.

The chain links TRBV5-1 to TRBJ1-1, with 9 bases that match TRBD1. Trimming removed 0 bases from V and 2 bases from J; junction bases left unmatched: 8. The germline V gene encodes CDR1 SGHRS and CDR2 YFSETQ. The CDR3 is 17 residues long. CDR3 nucleotide sequence: TGCGCCAGCAGCTTGGTTTACAGGGGGCGCCGCAACACTGAAGCTTTCTTT. Protein: CASSLVYRGRRNTEAFF.

The chain recombines TRBV9 with TRBJ2-2, with a tentative D call TRBD1 (6 bases). The CDR3 spans 15 residues. V was shortened by 3 bases and J by 3 bases, with 12 bases between the two germline ends. Germline CDR1 and CDR2: SGDLS and YYNGEE. The CDR3 loop reads CASSASGTYTGELFF. For the CDR3, the DNA is TGTGCCAGCAGCGCCTCCGGGACATACACCGGGGAGCTGTTTTTT.

The chain has TRBV3-1 (or the pseudogene TRBV3-2) and TRBJ1-2; D might be TRBD1 (5 bases). Between the trimmed V and J ends, which lost 4 bases and 4 bases, there was a span of 13 bases. Looked up from germline, CDR1 is LGHDT and CDR2 is YNNKEL (reference sequence). The CDR3 sequence is 14 residues long. DNA of the CDR3: TGTGCCAGCAGCCCCTTCATCACAGGCTATGGCTACACCTTC. Translating it yields CASSPFITGYGYTF.

The chain recombines TRBV5-1 with TRBJ2-3, with 7 positions matching TRBD2. Trimming at V came to 2 bases and at J to 2 bases, leaving 5 bases not matched to a gene. The CDR3 contains 15 residues. The germline V gene has CDR1 SGHRS and CDR2 YFSETQ. Written as DNA, the CDR3 is TGCGCCAGCAGCTTTACGGGGACTACCACAGATACGCAGTATTTT. Translating it yields CASSFTGTTTDTQYF. The complete variable domain, with remaining parts taken from reference TRBV5-1 and TRBJ2-3, reads KAGVTQTPRYLIKTRGQQVTLSCSPISGHRSVSWYQQTPGQGLQFLFEYFSETQRNKGNFPGRFSGRQFSNSRSEMNVSTLELGDSALYLCASSFTGTTTDTQYFGPGTRLTVL.

The chain combines TRBV4-1 with TRBJ2-5; 8 nucleotides agree with TRBD1. Germline trimming cut 5 bases from V and 4 bases from J; bases unmatched to any gene: 9. The CDR3 contains 15 residues. Germline V CDR1 and CDR2: MGHRA, YSYEKL. CDR3 amino acids: CASSKNTGGRETQYF. As DNA, the CDR3 is TGCGCCAGCAGCAAAAATACAGGGGGACGAGAGACCCAGTACTTC.

The rearrangement joins TRBV28 to TRBJ2-5; D may be TRBD2 (5 bases). The V gene's germline CDR1 is MDHEN and CDR2 SYDVKM. The CDR3 sequence is 13 residues long. Trimming pared 3 bases from V and 3 bases from J, leaving 8 bases between. The CDR3 here is CASSFRGEETQYF. The CDR3 bases are TGTGCCAGCAGTTTTCGGGGTGAAGAGACCCAGTACTTC. The full variable domain, rest sourced from reference TRBV28 and TRBJ2-5, is DVKVTQSSRYLVKRTGEKVFLECVQDMDHENMFWYRQDPGLGLRLIYFSYDVKMKEKGDIPEGYSVSREKKERFSLILESASTNQTSMYLCASSFRGEETQYFGPGTRLLVL.

This sequence joins TRBV4-3 and TRBJ2-2, with 8 nucleotides matching TRBD1. Trimming at V came to 2 bases and at J to 4 bases, leaving 0 bases not matched to a gene. This CDR3 comprises 14 residues. Germline V gene lookup returns CDR1 LGHNA and CDR2 YSLEER. This CDR3 is CASSQTGGTGELFF. The CDR3 DNA follows: TGCGCCAGCAGCCAAACAGGGGGCACCGGGGAGCTGTTTTTT.

This chain joins TRBV28 and TRBJ1-2; D might be TRBD1 (5 bases). V was cut by 8 bases and J by 2 bases, with 15 bases left in between. CDR3 length: 14 amino acids. CDR1 MDHEN and CDR2 SYDVKM come from the germline V gene. The CDR3 DNA follows: TGTGCCAGCGCATTATCCGGGGGGAACTATGGCTACACCTTC. Protein: CASALSGGNYGYTF.